A single sample is the source of the 15 T cell receptor beta chains below, sequenced in a study of blood T cell repertoires in COVID-19. Here immunoSEQ multiplex PCR was the method, and the copy in TCRdb shows in-frame clones only, minus some. The sample has approximately 120,000 clones, 75% to 90% seen once; the top ten hold approximately 4.3%. The specimen was peripheral blood. These receptors all stem from a human donor in a cohort sampled during active COVID-19.

The chain has TRBV3-1 (or the pseudogene TRBV3-2) and TRBJ2-1; D is possibly TRBD2 (5 bases). This CDR3 spans 14 amino acids. V lost 5 bases to trimming and J lost 7 bases, with 15 bases between them. CDR1 LGHDT and CDR2 YNNKEL come from the germline V gene (reference sequence). CDR3 protein: CASSDSGKTNEQFF. CDR3 in DNA: TGTGCCAGCAGCGATTCGGGAAAGACAAATGAGCAGTTCTTC.

V is TRBV15 and J is TRBJ2-1; TRBD2 agrees at 7 bases. The CDR3 contains 13 residues. Germline CDR1 LNHNV, CDR2 YYDKDF (reference sequence). V shed 1 base, J shed 8 bases, and the junction held 2 bases outside the gene matches. CDR3 amino acids: CATSRGGGYEQFF. The CDR3 DNA reads TGTGCCACCAGCAGAGGGGGAGGGTATGAGCAGTTCTTC.

The genes are TRBV19 and TRBJ2-3; D is perhaps TRBD2 (5 bases). Per the germline V gene, CDR1 is LNHDA and CDR2 is SQIVND (reference sequence). The CDR3 contains 18 residues. V dropped 0 bases and J dropped 2 bases, with 18 bases sitting between them. CDR3: CASSIDLSVVGITDTQYF. Written as DNA, the CDR3 is TGTGCCAGTAGTATAGATCTATCAGTCGTCGGGATCACAGATACGCAGTATTTT.

V usage is TRBV6-2 or TRBV6-3 and J usage is TRBJ1-5; 9 bases line up with TRBD1. Germline trimming cut 5 bases from V and 1 base from J; bases unmatched to any gene: 6. The CDR3 covers 16 residues. CDR1 and CDR2 from the germline V gene are MNHEY and SVGEGT. CDR3 sequence: CASSRAGTGSNQPQHF. The CDR3 DNA follows: TGTGCCAGCAGTCGCGCCGGGACAGGGAGCAATCAGCCCCAGCATTTT.

The chain employs TRBV6-2 or TRBV6-3 and TRBJ2-1; 13 bases are shared with TRBD2. Germline loops: CDR1 MNHEY, CDR2 SVGEGT. V lost 4 bases to trimming and J lost 5 bases; unmatched junction nucleotides: 8. The length of the CDR3 is 17 residues. The CDR3 is CASSSLGTSGKHNEQFF. DNA for the CDR3: TGTGCCAGCAGTTCCTTGGGGACTAGCGGGAAACACAATGAGCAGTTCTTC.

V and J are TRBV6-5 and TRBJ1-1; D might be TRBD1 (6 bases). V was pared by 6 bases and J by 1 base, with 12 bases between. The CDR3 length is 14 residues. Germline V lookup: CDR1 MNHEY, CDR2 SVGAGI. CDR3 loop: CASRTGTTNTEAFF. CDR3 sequence (DNA): TGTGCCAGCAGGACCGGGACAACGAACACTGAAGCTTTCTTT.

The chain links TRBV6-1 to TRBJ1-5; 8 bases line up with TRBD1. Germline CDR1 and CDR2: MNHNS and SASEGT. The CDR3 extends over 17 amino acids. The J segment lost 2 bases and the V segment lost 0 bases, leaving 6 bases of the junction unmatched. CDR3: CASSEAVGQVGNQPQHF. The DNA of the CDR3 is TGTGCCAGCAGTGAAGCTGTGGGACAGGTCGGCAATCAGCCCCAGCATTTT.

This clone has only a few counts. This specimen includes other DNA sequences encoding the same CDR3. The rearrangement links TRBV7-2 to TRBJ2-3; D is unclear. The CDR3 consists of 14 residues. The germline gives CDR1 SGHTA, CDR2 FQGNSA. The V gene lost 1 base and the J gene lost 1 base, with 6 bases spanning the gap. The chain's CDR3 is CASSLDRGTDTQYF. CDR3 bases: TGTGCCAGCAGCTTAGATCGGGGCACAGATACGCAGTATTTT.

This clone was found once. The chain couples TRBV5-1 to TRBJ1-1; TRBD1 matches at 10 bases. Looked up from germline, CDR1 is SGHRS and CDR2 is YFSETQ. The V gene end was trimmed by 4 bases and the J gene end by 8 bases; junction bases not matched to a gene: 5. The CDR3 contains 13 residues. The DNA for the CDR3 is TGCGCCAGCAGCCACGGACAGGGGGGAGAAGCTTTCTTT. This translates into CASSHGQGGEAFF.

This clone was counted once. The V and J genes are TRBV7-2 and TRBJ1-2, with TRBD1 matching over 8 bases. CDR1 is SGHTA, CDR2 FQGNSA, per germline. The V and J ends lost 3 bases and 2 bases, in that order; junction bases with no gene match: 5. CDR3 size: 15 residues. CDR3 sequence reads: CASSFAAGGNYGYTF. In DNA form, the CDR3 reads TGTGCCAGCAGCTTCGCGGCAGGGGGCAACTATGGCTACACCTTC.

This clone was observed once. V is TRBV7-2 and J is TRBJ2-5; D remains ambiguous. Germline V gives CDR1 SGHTA, CDR2 FQGNSA. The V gene lost 5 bases and the J gene lost 3 bases, with 7 bases spanning the gap. The CDR3 contains 12 residues. DNA of the CDR3: TGTGCCAGCAGCGTTTCAGAAGAGACCCAGTACTTC. Protein sequence: CASSVSEETQYF. Filled out from reference TRBV7-2 and TRBJ2-5, the complete variable domain reads GAGVSQSPSNKVTEKGKDVELRCDPISGHTALYWYRQSLGQGLEFLIYFQGNSAPDKSGLPSDRFSAERTGGSVSTLTIQRTQQEDSAVYLCASSVSEETQYFGPGTRLLVL.

V gene TRBV11-2 combines with J gene TRBJ2-1; 10 bases align to TRBD1. Trimming cost V 5 bases and J 6 bases; bases outside gene matches: 7. CDR3 size: 15 residues. Germline CDR1 and CDR2: SGHAT and FQNNGV. This CDR3 is CASSPPGTGVNEQFF. The CDR3 bases are TGTGCCAGCAGCCCCCCGGGGACAGGGGTCAATGAGCAGTTCTTC.

The chain joins TRBV30 to TRBJ2-5; 7 nucleotides match TRBD1. The germline CDR1 and CDR2 sequences are GTSNPN and SVGIG (reference sequence). With V trimmed by 0 bases and J by 7 bases, 11 bases remained unmatched. The CDR3 loop spans 15 amino acids. CDR3 bases: TGTGCCTGGAGTGTACTTCTAGGGGGCGCGGGGACCCAGTACTTC. Protein product: CAWSVLLGGAGTQYF.

The chain couples TRBV3-1 (or the pseudogene TRBV3-2) to TRBJ2-3, with TRBD2 matching over 8 bases. CDR3 length equals 17 residues. The junction had 11 bases not matched to a gene; V was cut back by 4 bases and J by 2 bases. In germline, CDR1 is LGHDT, CDR2 YNNKEL (reference sequence). For the CDR3, the DNA is TGTGCCAGCAGCCGCGCAAGCGGGGGCTCCTACACAGATACGCAGTATTTT. Translation gives CASSRASGGSYTDTQYF.

This clone was seen a single time. V gene TRBV2 combines with J gene TRBJ1-2; TRBD1 matches 7 bases. Per the germline V gene, CDR1 is SNHLY and CDR2 is FYNNEI. The CDR3 extends over 14 amino acids. With V trimmed by 3 bases and J by 2 bases, 3 bases remained unmatched. CDR3 nucleotides: TGTGCCAGCAGTGAGCCGGGACAGAACTATGGCTACACCTTC. Its protein is CASSEPGQNYGYTF.